This T cell receptor (beta chain) was retrieved from a study of neurological immune-mediated disorders. In this sample, this clonotype turned up many times. cDNA was made by 5'RACE with 10-nucleotide random UMIs. TCRdb used MiXCR to reprocess the 5' RACE reads, holding one entry per CDR3 protein. The sample lists 50,000 to 80,000 distinct CDR3 sequences; 3% to 4% were seen once. V was pared by 8 bases and J by 8 bases, with 15 bases between. Germline CDR1 reads MNHEY; CDR2 reads SVGAGI. This CDR3 is built from 12 residues. The sample comprised PBMCs. This clonotype was sampled from a man between 40 and 49 years old with multiple sclerosis. V usage is TRBV6-5 and J usage is TRBJ1-2, with a possible D match to TRBD1 (5 bases). CDR3 protein: CASGSRDGGYTF. In DNA form, the CDR3 reads TGTGCCAGCGGTAGTAGGGACGGCGGCTACACCTTC.